One sample yielded the 29 T cell receptor beta chains listed below, sequenced in a study of lung T cells in sarcoidosis with Löfgren's syndrome. TCRdb reprocessed the reads via MiXCR and lists one record per CDR3 protein. The repertoire holds some 8,000 distinct CDR3 sequences, around 21% seen once, with 20% to 25% in the top ten. What was sequenced was CD4+ T cells from bronchoalveolar lavage fluid. These receptors all come from a human donor with sarcoidosis (Löfgren's syndrome or another form), or a control subject (not recorded which).

A word on this clonotype: An end of the junction differs from the germline gene, which may be a read error. The chain's CDR3 is CATSRGRTGFENAEASF. In nucleotides, the CDR3 is TGTGCCACCAGCAGAGGCCGAACAGGGTTCGAGAACGCTGAAGCTTCCTTT. The chain has TRBV15 and TRBJ1-1; D might be TRBD1 (6 bases). Germline loops: CDR1 LNHNV, CDR2 YYDKDF (reference sequence). This CDR3 contains 17 residues.

This clonotype was detected only a few times. This chain connects TRBV20-1 to TRBJ1-4; no definite D call. Germline V gene data show CDR1 as DFQATT and CDR2 as SNEGSKA (reference sequence). The length of the CDR3 is 10 residues. The ends were cut back, 5 bases at V and 10 bases at J, with 8 bases in the middle. CDR3 nucleotides: TGCAGTGCTGCCTGGGGAAAACTGTTTTTT. Translated: CSAAWGKLFF.

This clonotype was detected ten times or more. The J gene is TRBJ2-1, the V gene TRBV30, with 8 positions matching TRBD1. With V trimmed by 1 base and J by 2 bases, 1 base remained unmatched. This CDR3 has 14 residues. Germline V gene sequence: CDR1 GTSNPN, CDR2 SVGIG (reference sequence). The DNA for the CDR3 is TGTGCCTGGAGTGCGGGACAGGCCTACAATGAGCAGTTCTTC. This sequence encodes CAWSAGQAYNEQFF.

Concerning this clonotype itself: This may arise from a read error, as a much more abundant clone is one base away. This chain connects TRBV12-3 or TRBV12-4 to TRBJ2-3, with TRBD2 identical over 7 bases. Trimming cost V 6 bases and J 5 bases; bases outside gene matches: 8. This CDR3 contains 14 residues. The CDR3 spells CASRVSGGGDTQYF. The DNA for the CDR3 is TGTGCCAGCAGAGTGTCGGGGGGAGGAGATACGCAGTATTTT.

Turning to this clonotype: This sequence may be a read error, since a much larger clone differs from it by one base. It is likely a read error, because the conserved phenylalanine at the end of the CDR3 is missing. The rearrangement links TRBV19 to TRBJ1-5; D might be TRBD1 (6 bases). Germline assignment: CDR1 LNHDA and CDR2 SQIVND (reference sequence). V was pared by 5 bases and J by 7 bases, with 15 bases between. The CDR3 spans 14 residues. The CDR3 DNA follows: TGTGCCAGTAGTGGTGGCAGGGGAAAACAGCCCCAGCATCTT. It translates to CASSGGRGKQPQHL.

By sample fraction, this clonotype is medium-sized. The DNA for the CDR3 is TGTGCCAGCAGCTTAGCGACAGGATCTGAAGCTTTCTTT. This codes for CASSLATGSEAFF. The chain is built from TRBV7-6 and TRBJ1-1; TRBD1 is a possible D gene (6 bases). V was shortened by 0 bases and J by 6 bases, with 8 bases between the two germline ends. CDR3 length: 13 amino acids. CDR1 is SGHVS, CDR2 FNYEAQ, per germline. The full variable domain, completed using reference TRBV7-6 and TRBJ1-1, is GAGVSQSPRYKVTKRGQDVALRCDPISGHVSLYWYRQALGQGPEFLTYFNYEAQQDKSGLPNDRFSAERPEGSISTLTIQRTEQRDSAMYRCASSLATGSEAFFGQGTRLTVV.

This clonotype was seen at least ten times. V is TRBV10-3 and J is TRBJ2-3; D gene ambiguous. Germline values: CDR1 ENHRY, CDR2 SYGVKD. The CDR3 extends over 13 amino acids. V was trimmed by 4 bases and J by 3 bases, leaving 8 bases between them. CDR3 DNA sequence: TGTGCCATCAGTGTAGACGGGACAGATACGCAGTATTTT. It encodes CAISVDGTDTQYF.

In its sample, this clonotype was seen a few times. This chain uses TRBV11-2 with TRBJ1-4; D gene uncertain. The ends were cut back, 5 bases at V and 6 bases at J, with 13 bases in the middle. The germline gives CDR1 SGHAT, CDR2 FQNNGV. This CDR3 is built from 14 residues. This chain's CDR3 is CASSPGSGDEKLFF. DNA of the CDR3: TGTGCCAGCAGCCCCGGGAGTGGCGATGAAAAACTGTTTTTT.

Regarding this clonotype: This may be a read error: a much more frequent sequence differs by one nucleotide. The genes are TRBV6-1 and TRBJ2-7; 7 nucleotides align to TRBD1. Per germline, CDR1 MNHNS and CDR2 SASEGT. This CDR3 has 14 amino acids. V was clipped by 8 bases and J by 0 bases; unmatched bases: 7. The DNA for the CDR3 is TGTGCCAGCGCCCCGGGACAGAACTCCTACGAGCAGTACTTC. Protein: CASAPGQNSYEQYF.

This clonotype showed up just a few times. A read error is possible here, since a much larger clone lies one base away. The V gene is TRBV11-2, the J gene TRBJ2-3, with D perhaps matching TRBD1 or TRBD2 (5 bases each). There are 14 residues in the CDR3. Germline V lookup: CDR1 SGHAT, CDR2 FQNNGV. V lost 5 bases and J lost 4, with 13 bases in between. The CDR3 protein is CASSRGAIADTQYF. CDR3 DNA: TGTGCCAGCAGCCGAGGGGCGATCGCAGATACGCAGTATTTT.

This clonotype was picked up many times. The V call is TRBV6-1, the J call TRBJ2-1; D unresolved. The CDR3 consists of 11 residues. Germline V lookup: CDR1 MNHNS, CDR2 SASEGT. V lost 2 bases to trimming and J lost 15 bases, with 11 bases between them. The CDR3 here is CASSELVDRFF. The CDR3, as DNA: TGTGCCAGCAGTGAATTGGTAGATCGGTTCTTC.

The CDR3 nucleotides read TGTGCCTGGAGTGTAATTTACAGGGGGCGCACCTACGAGCAGTACTTC. This codes for CAWSVIYRGRTYEQYF. The V and J genes are TRBV30 and TRBJ2-7, with 9 bases identical to TRBD1. V lost 0 bases to trimming and J lost 2 bases; unmatched junction nucleotides: 8. The CDR3 extends over 16 amino acids. Germline CDR1 GTSNPN, CDR2 SVGIG (reference sequence).

This clonotype has just a few counts. This sequence joins TRBV12-3 or TRBV12-4 and TRBJ1-1; D uncertain. There are 15 residues in the CDR3. Between the trimmed V and J ends, which lost 3 bases and 0 bases, there was a span of 11 bases. The CDR3 coding sequence is TGTGCCAGCAGTTTCGCCGGACGGGTGAACACTGAAGCTTTCTTT. The encoded protein is CASSFAGRVNTEAFF.

By sample fraction, this clonotype is medium-sized (0.01 to 0.1%). The genes are TRBV14 and TRBJ2-1; D call uncertain. This CDR3 is 14 amino acids long. CDR1 and CDR2 from the germline V gene are SGHDN and FVKESK. Deletions cut 1 base from V and 6 bases from J, with 10 bases between. The CDR3 spells CASSQGVWGNEQFF. The CDR3 bases are TGTGCCAGCAGCCAAGGTGTATGGGGCAATGAGCAGTTCTTC.

This clonotype has only one observation. This may be a read error, as it is one base from a much larger clone. The chain uses TRBV19 and TRBJ1-1, with TRBD1 matching over 7 bases. The germline gives CDR1 LNHDA, CDR2 SQIVND (reference sequence). The junction had 13 bases not matched to a gene; V was cut back by 5 bases and J by 1 base. The CDR3 contains 17 residues. In DNA, the CDR3 is TGTGCCAGTAGTGGGGGACAGCGCCGTACGTCGAACACTGAAGCTTTCTTT. Residues: CASSGGQRRTSNTEAFF.

Sample share makes this clonotype medium-sized. The V gene is TRBV28, the J gene TRBJ2-7; TRBD2 aligns across 7 bases. The CDR3 is made up of 14 amino acids. Trimming cost V 6 bases and J 3 bases; bases outside gene matches: 8. Germline V CDR1 and CDR2: MDHEN, SYDVKM. CDR3 sequence reads: CASRSEGGRYEQYF. CDR3 nucleotides: TGTGCCAGCAGGTCCGAGGGAGGGCGCTACGAGCAGTACTTC.

There are a few counts of this clonotype. This chain uses TRBV18 with TRBJ2-1; 8 bases map to TRBD2. CDR1 KGHSH and CDR2 LQKENI come from the germline V gene. This CDR3 comprises 15 residues. Trimming removed 3 bases from V and 7 bases from J; junction bases left unmatched: 8. The DNA of the CDR3 is TGTGCCAGCTCACCTTCCCGGGGGGGACTGAATGAGCAGTTCTTC. The encoded protein is CASSPSRGGLNEQFF. Based on the CDR3 plus reference TRBV18 and TRBJ2-1, the full variable domain is NAGVMQNPRHLVRRRGQEARLRCSPMKGHSHVYWYRQLPEEGLKFMVYLQKENIIDESGMPKERFSAEFPKEGPSILRIQQVVRGDSAAYFCASSPSRGGLNEQFFGPGTRLTVL.

This clonotype was counted ten times or more. The genes are TRBV6-2 or TRBV6-3 and TRBJ1-2; perhaps TRBD1 as D (6 bases). The germline V and J ends were trimmed by 6 bases and 4 bases, with 12 bases remaining between them. The CDR3 extends over 13 amino acids. Germline values: CDR1 MNHEY, CDR2 SVGEGT. CDR3 coding DNA: TGTGCCAGCAGCCCAGGGACACCCTATGGCTACACCTTC. Translating gives CASSPGTPYGYTF.

V gene TRBV7-2 combines with J gene TRBJ1-2; tentatively, D is TRBD1 (6 bases). Germline V gives CDR1 SGHTA, CDR2 FQGNSA. V lost 0 bases, J lost 7 bases, and 15 bases lay in between. The CDR3 spans 15 residues. The CDR3 protein is CASSLAGAPAGGYTF. The CDR3 nucleotides are TGTGCCAGCAGCTTAGCGGGGGCGCCGGCGGGTGGCTACACCTTC.

For this clonotype: One junction end does not reproduce the germline sequence, and a read error may be involved. The chain recombines TRBV15 with TRBJ2-1, with 9 positions matching TRBD1. CDR1 is LNHNV and CDR2 is YYDKDF in the germline V gene (reference sequence). The CDR3 extends over 15 amino acids. The CDR3 region is CAPSARDRDLDEQLF. The CDR3 nucleotides read TGTGCCCCCAGCGCCCGGGACAGGGATTTGGATGAGCAGCTCTTC.

This clonotype is labeled as medium-sized (0.01 to 0.1%). The J gene is TRBJ2-1, the V gene TRBV28, with D unresolved. Trimming pared 6 bases from V and 5 bases from J, leaving 8 bases between. CDR1 and CDR2 (germline): MDHEN, SYDVKM. The CDR3 is 12 residues long. CDR3: CASRPTNNEQFF. The CDR3 DNA is TGTGCCAGCAGACCGACCAACAATGAGCAGTTCTTC.

By share of the sample, this clonotype is medium-sized. The chain links TRBV27 to TRBJ1-1, with D unclear. The germline V gene encodes CDR1 MNHEY and CDR2 SMNVEV (reference sequence). CDR3 length equals 14 residues. Between the trimmed V and J ends, which lost 6 bases and 1 base, there was a span of 12 bases. In DNA, the CDR3 is TGTGCCAGCAGCCCCGACGGGTGGAACACTGAAGCTTTCTTT. Encoded protein: CASSPDGWNTEAFF.

This clonotype is medium-sized in the sample. The V call is TRBV14, the J call TRBJ2-1; TRBD1 or TRBD2 may be the D gene (5 bases each). Germline CDR1 is SGHDN and CDR2 is FVKESK. The CDR3 covers 17 residues. The germline V and J ends were trimmed by 3 bases and 4 bases, with 19 bases remaining between them. The CDR3 coding sequence is TGTGCCAGCAGCCATTATTTCGGGACGGAGAGTTACAATGAGCAGTTCTTC. Protein sequence: CASSHYFGTESYNEQFF.

This clonotype was detected only a few times. The V gene is TRBV5-1, the J gene TRBJ2-7, with a tentative D call TRBD1 (6 bases). The ends were cut back, 0 bases at V and 3 bases at J, with 7 bases in the middle. This CDR3 spans 13 amino acids. The germline V gene has CDR1 SGHRS and CDR2 YFSETQ. The CDR3 spells CASSLETGYEQYF. Here the CDR3 DNA reads TGCGCCAGCAGCTTGGAGACAGGCTACGAGCAGTACTTC.

This clonotype occurred once. Given a much more abundant clone one base away, this may be a read error. The V and J genes are TRBV2 and TRBJ1-1; D uncertain. The CDR3 runs 12 residues. Germline values: CDR1 SNHLY, CDR2 FYNNEI. This CDR3 reads CASSAGNTGAFF. CDR3 DNA sequence: TGTGCCAGCAGCGCCGGGAACACTGGAGCTTTCTTT.

Concerning this clonotype: The junction departs from germline at one end; a sequencing error may be responsible. The CDR3 DNA reads TGTGCTAGCAGCCGTTCCGGGACGCTTGGCGATACGCGGTATTTT. Its translation: CASSRSGTLGDTRYF. V and J are TRBV7-3 and TRBJ2-3, with D perhaps given as TRBD1 or TRBD2 (5 bases each). CDR1 is SGHTA and CDR2 is FQGTGA in the germline V gene. This CDR3 is built from 15 residues.

This clonotype was seen ten or more times. In nucleotides, the CDR3 is TGCAGTGCCCTTAGCGTCGGGGAGCTGTTTTTT. Protein: CSALSVGELFF. The chain combines TRBV20-1 with TRBJ2-2; a possible D gene is TRBD2 (5 bases). Trimming removed 6 bases at V and 7 bases at J, with 9 bases between. Germline values: CDR1 DFQATT, CDR2 SNEGSKA (reference sequence). The CDR3 sequence is 11 residues long.

The rearrangement joins TRBV5-1 to TRBJ1-1; TRBD1 agrees at 7 bases. Germline trimming cut 1 base from V and 0 bases from J; bases unmatched to any gene: 9. The CDR3 spans 17 residues. Germline V gene sequence: CDR1 SGHRS, CDR2 YFSETQ. The CDR3, as DNA: TGCGCCAGCAGCTTGCGCCCGAGACAGGGCCTGAACACTGAAGCTTTCTTT. This codes for CASSLRPRQGLNTEAFF.

By share, this clonotype ranks as medium-sized. The gene calls are TRBV20-1 and TRBJ2-1; no clear D. Per germline, CDR1 DFQATT and CDR2 SNEGSKA (reference sequence). CDR3 length equals 13 residues. Trimming stripped 3 bases from V and 5 bases from J, with 11 bases between. The CDR3 reads CSASGQLNNEQFF. CDR3 in DNA: TGCAGTGCTAGTGGGCAGCTTAACAATGAGCAGTTCTTC.